This TCR beta chain came from a study of CD8 T cells in ankylosing spondylitis. Study-level findings and limits: In ankylosing spondylitis patients, matched synovial fluid reportedly showed significant enrichment of disease-linked clones. Ankylosing spondylitis blood appeared to be characterized by a TCR beta motif of about eight highly homologous variants. Certain motif variants had earlier been reported in reactive arthritis synovial fluid and blood.

This CDR3 region has 11 residues. The germline V gene encodes CDR1 SGHTA and CDR2 FQGNSA. Losses at the gene ends were 5 bases for V and 15 bases for J; bases not matched to a gene: 6. As for this clonotype: Its cognate antigen is unknown.

Each CDR3 protein is one row after TCRdb ran MiXCR on the 5' RACE reads. The sample has roughly 200,000 distinct CDR3 sequences; about 13% are singletons. The rearrangement links TRBV7-2 to TRBJ2-1; 8 bases map to TRBD2. The specimen sequenced was blood, either unsorted or a sorted T cell fraction (not recorded which). The TCR was taken from a male donor with ankylosing spondylitis or in good health (not recorded which). The CDR3 loop reads CASSASGWLFF. The CDR3 DNA reads TGTGCCAGCAGCGCTAGCGGGTGGCTGTTCTTC.